Following are 22 T cell receptor beta chains from one sample sequenced in a study of blood T cell repertoires in COVID-19. Method: immunoSEQ multiplex PCR; TCRdb's copy keeps in-frame clones and lacks some. The table has 110,000 or so clones, about 87% seen once. The specimen was peripheral blood. All receptors derive from a woman aged 45-65 years with acute or convalescent COVID-19.

The gene calls are TRBV29-1 and TRBJ2-7; perhaps TRBD1 as D (5 bases). CDR1 is SQVTM and CDR2 is ANQGSEA in the germline V gene. The germline V and J ends were trimmed by 7 bases and 4 bases, with 11 bases remaining between them. The CDR3 has 11 residues. The chain's CDR3 is CSAVDSYEQYF. The CDR3 coding sequence is TGCAGCGCTGTAGACAGTTACGAGCAGTACTTC.

In its sample, this clone was seen a few times. The chain links TRBV19 to TRBJ2-3; unclear D gene. Germline V gene data show CDR1 as LNHDA and CDR2 as SQIVND (reference sequence). CDR3 size: 17 residues. Trimming took off 5 bases at V and 2 bases at J, with 20 bases between the two ends. The DNA of the CDR3 is TGTGCCAGTAGTGCTGGAAGTGGCGGAGTACTCACAGATACGCAGTATTTT. It yields the protein CASSAGSGGVLTDTQYF.

The chain joins TRBV10-3 to TRBJ1-2, with 8 bases matching TRBD1. V shed 2 bases, J shed 7 bases, and the junction held 9 bases outside the gene matches. Germline CDR1 is ENHRY and CDR2 is SYGVKD. This CDR3 is built from 15 residues. CDR3 sequence: CAISETNRGEVGYTF. Written as DNA, the CDR3 is TGTGCCATCAGTGAGACCAACAGGGGGGAGGTTGGCTACACCTTC.

This rearrangement joins TRBV7-6 to TRBJ1-6; TRBD1 matches at 7 bases. The CDR3 totals 16 residues. Trimming cost V 0 bases and J 6 bases; bases outside gene matches: 5. CDR1 is SGHVS and CDR2 is FNYEAQ in the germline V gene. The CDR3 reads CASSLAPPGGNSPLHF. Written as DNA, the CDR3 is TGTGCCAGCAGCTTAGCTCCCCCAGGGGGTAATTCACCCCTCCACTTT.

Only a few counts were recorded for this clone. The CDR3 DNA reads as TGTGCCAGTAGTATGGGAGACAGGGGGCGCTTAGACTATGGCTACACCTTC. It encodes CASSMGDRGRLDYGYTF. The chain is built from TRBV19 and TRBJ1-2, with 10 bases lining up with TRBD1. V trimming: 3 bases; J trimming: 3 bases; junction bases outside the gene matches: 10. The length of the CDR3 is 17 residues. CDR1 and CDR2 (germline): LNHDA, SQIVND (reference sequence).

This clone occurred once. This chain joins TRBV12-3 or TRBV12-4 and TRBJ2-1; D is perhaps TRBD2 (6 bases). Trimming removed 6 bases from V and 7 bases from J, with 10 bases in between. The CDR3 consists of 12 residues. The CDR3 coding sequence is TGTGCCAGCAGGGAGGGAATGAATGAGCAGTTCTTC. Protein sequence: CASREGMNEQFF.

J is TRBJ2-1 and V is TRBV24-1, with D maybe TRBD2 (5 bases). There are 15 residues in the CDR3. Germline CDR1 reads KGHDR; CDR2 reads SFDVKD. Trimming took off 4 bases at V and 3 bases at J, with 12 bases between the two ends. CDR3 sequence reads: CATSEATGSYNEQFF. The CDR3 DNA reads as TGTGCCACCAGTGAGGCCACTGGGAGCTACAATGAGCAGTTCTTC.

This clone has just one count. This CDR3 is CASSLVGQGVGNEQFF. The CDR3 nucleotides are TGTGCCAGCAGCTTGGTCGGCCAGGGCGTCGGGAATGAGCAGTTCTTC. The chain joins TRBV5-6 to TRBJ2-1; D might be TRBD1 (5 bases). This CDR3 comprises 16 residues. Trimming pared 0 bases from V and 7 bases from J, leaving 17 bases between. The germline V gene encodes CDR1 SGHDT and CDR2 YYEEEE.

This clone was detected a few times. The chain uses TRBV11-2 and TRBJ1-4; a possible D gene is TRBD1 (5 bases). Trimming shortened V by 5 bases and J by 10 bases, and 26 bases separated the two germline ends. Germline CDR1 and CDR2: SGHAT and FQNNGV. The CDR3 spans 17 residues. In DNA, the CDR3 is TGTGCCAGCAGCGTACCCGTCACGCGGCAGGGAGGTGCAAAACTGTTTTTT. Residues: CASSVPVTRQGGAKLFF.

This clone has only one observation. This chain connects TRBV15 to TRBJ2-7; TRBD1 agrees at 10 bases. Germline CDR1 reads LNHNV; CDR2 reads YYDKDF (reference sequence). The CDR3 is 14 residues long. With V trimmed by 4 bases and J by 5 bases, 5 bases remained unmatched. The CDR3 DNA follows: TGTGCCACCAGCACCAGACAGGGGGCGGACGAGCAGTACTTC. Its translation is CATSTRQGADEQYF.

V gene TRBV24-1 combines with J gene TRBJ2-1; the D gene is possibly TRBD2 (5 bases). Germline-derived CDR1 and CDR2 are KGHDR and SFDVKD. Deletions cut 3 bases from V and 0 bases from J, with 5 bases between. The CDR3 totals 14 residues. The CDR3 sequence is CATSDGSSYNEQFF. The CDR3 DNA is TGTGCCACCAGTGATGGGAGCTCCTACAATGAGCAGTTCTTC.

This chain joins TRBV19 and TRBJ1-5; TRBD1 aligns across 7 bases. V trimming: 3 bases; J trimming: 2 bases; junction bases outside the gene matches: 7. CDR1 is LNHDA, CDR2 SQIVND, per germline (reference sequence). There are 16 residues in the CDR3. Here the CDR3 DNA reads TGTGCCAGTAGTATGAGGCAGGGGGTCGGCAATCAGCCCCAGCATTTT. Its protein product is CASSMRQGVGNQPQHF.

This rearrangement joins TRBV7-5 to TRBJ2-7; TRBD2, the table's D call, lacks a check against the DNA. TRBV7-5 is shown as a pseudogene. The CDR3 has 14 amino acids. CDR3 sequence: CVRSLEPVLYEQYF. The DNA for the CDR3 is TGTGTCAGAAGCTTAGAGCCGGTGCTCTACGAGCAGTACTTC.

The chain links TRBV9 to TRBJ2-3, with 9 bases lining up with TRBD1. CDR1 and CDR2 (germline): SGDLS, YYNGEE. CDR3 length: 15 residues. The V gene end was trimmed by 4 bases and the J gene end by 1 base; junction bases not matched to a gene: 4. CDR3 sequence: CASSSWDRGTDTQYF. CDR3 DNA: TGTGCCAGCAGCTCCTGGGACAGGGGCACAGATACGCAGTATTTT.

The CDR3 loop reads CARSPYAENTEAFF. The CDR3 nucleotides read TGTGCCAGAAGCCCTTATGCAGAAAACACTGAAGCTTTCTTT. The chain joins TRBV21-1 to TRBJ1-1; no check of the table's D call, TRBD1, against the DNA was made. TRBV21-1 is a recognized pseudogene. This CDR3 contains 14 residues.

There are a few counts of this clone. The chain carries TRBV30 and TRBJ1-1; a weak D match, TRBD1 (6 bases). Trimming removed 0 bases from V and 4 bases from J, with 9 bases in between. Germline V gene sequence: CDR1 GTSNPN, CDR2 SVGIG (reference sequence). The CDR3 has 13 amino acids. The CDR3 region has the DNA TGTGCCTGGAGTGTATGGACAGCCACTGAAGCTTTCTTT. This translates into CAWSVWTATEAFF.

The V gene is TRBV4-1, the J gene TRBJ1-2; 7 bases map to TRBD1. This CDR3 spans 15 amino acids. The trim removed 4 bases at V and 4 bases at J, leaving 9 bases unmatched. Germline-derived CDR1 and CDR2 are MGHRA and YSYEKL. The CDR3 coding sequence is TGCGCCAGCAGCCCCAAAGGGACAGCCTTCTATGGCTACACCTTC. Amino acid sequence: CASSPKGTAFYGYTF.

The V call is TRBV9, the J call TRBJ2-7; TRBD2 matches 7 bases. This CDR3 is built from 15 residues. V was clipped by 3 bases and J by 7 bases; unmatched bases: 13. In germline, CDR1 is SGDLS, CDR2 YYNGEE. CDR3 DNA sequence: TGTGCCAGCAGCGGGGAGGGGCAGCTTCTGGGTGAGCAGTACTTC. It is translated as CASSGEGQLLGEQYF.

This chain uses TRBV29-1 with TRBJ2-2, with 7 bases identical to TRBD2. The length of the CDR3 is 15 residues. Germline V gene data show CDR1 as SQVTM and CDR2 as ANQGSEA. Losses at the gene ends were 5 bases for V and 4 bases for J; bases not matched to a gene: 10. Written as DNA, the CDR3 is TGCAGCGTTCGGGTAGGGACGGGGGGCACCGGGGAGCTGTTTTTT. Translation gives CSVRVGTGGTGELFF.

This clone showed up just a few times. The V gene is TRBV7-2, the J gene TRBJ1-1, with a possible D match to TRBD1 (5 bases). The V gene's germline CDR1 is SGHTA and CDR2 FQGNSA. Trimming removed 5 bases at V and 3 bases at J, with 16 bases between. The CDR3 consists of 15 residues. CDR3 amino acids: CASSPPGGGYTEAFF. Here the CDR3 DNA reads TGTGCCAGCAGCCCACCCGGCGGGGGATACACTGAAGCTTTCTTT.

The gene calls are TRBV1 and TRBJ2-5; the table names TRBD2, a call not compared with the DNA. TRBV1 constitutes a pseudogene. The CDR3 length is 14 residues. CDR3 sequence: CTSSQALGSETQYF. The CDR3 bases are TGCACCAGCAGCCAAGCGCTCGGGTCGGAGACCCAGTACTTC.

The chain links TRBV12-3 or TRBV12-4 to TRBJ1-1; D is ambiguous. The CDR3 has 13 amino acids. V lost 3 bases and J 6 bases, leaving 11 bases between the germline ends. The DNA for the CDR3 is TGTGCCAGCAGTTTGGCCGGGGATGCTGAAGCTTTCTTT. The encoded protein is CASSLAGDAEAFF.